This T cell receptor beta chain was sequenced for a study of T cells in Graves' hyperthyroidism and ophthalmopathy. The study, taken as a whole, reports: A model built on 13 V-J features separated ophthalmopathy from stable hyperthyroidism.

TCR beta CDR3 regions were amplified from RNA transcripts. With the HTBI primer set, the TCR CDR3 went through a first round of RT-PCR. TCRdb analysed the multiplex PCR reads with MiXCR anew, one entry per CDR3 protein. The table records about 610,000 distinct CDR3 sequences, more than 15% of them present only once. There are 15 residues in the CDR3. In germline, CDR1 is SGDLS, CDR2 YYNGEE. V trimming: 2 bases; J trimming: 3 bases; junction bases outside the gene matches: 4. In this sample, this clonotype turned up a few times. Antigen unknown. The gene calls are TRBV9 and TRBJ1-3, with 8 bases matching TRBD1. Sequenced input: blood. The TCR comes from a woman aged 40 to 50 with Graves' ophthalmopathy. CDR3 sequence reads: CASSVAGGGGNTIYF. The CDR3 coding sequence is TGTGCCAGCAGCGTTGCAGGGGGCGGTGGAAACACCATATATTTT.